Listed below are T cell receptor beta chains from one sample, sequenced in a study of blood T cell repertoires in COVID-19. Sequencing was performed with immunoSEQ multiplex PCR; in TCRdb, only in-frame clones are kept and a portion is missing. The sample holds over 250,000 clones, roughly 77% seen once. Sequenced: peripheral blood. The receptors shown here come from a woman at least 80 years old with acute or convalescent COVID-19. CDR3s include the opening cysteine and the closing phenylalanine or tryptophan. The D gene is left open where the match is weak. Some rows have no size entry. The others give once, few or many, or a class for an expanded clone.

TRBJ1-6	NA	TRBV5-4	few	TGTGCCAGCAGCTTGGAGGGGGTCATAGGTGAACCCCTCCACTTT	CASSLEGVIGEPLHF
TRBJ2-3	TRBD1	TRBV5-1	NA	TGCGCCAGCAGCGGAACCCTCGGGACAGGGTGGACAGATACGCAGTATTTT	CASSGTLGTGWTDTQYF
TRBJ2-2	TRBD1	TRBV4-1	NA	TGCGCCAGCAGCCGGGAGACAGGGGTTACCGGGGAGCTGTTTTTT	CASSRETGVTGELFF
TRBJ1-2	NA	TRBV9	NA	TGTGCCAGCAGCGTAGACCAGGGAATTATAGGCTACACCTTC	CASSVDQGIIGYTF
TRBJ1-1	NA	TRBV25-1	NA	TGTGCCAGCAAGGTGGCAGGATCGAACACTGAAGCTTTCTTT	CASKVAGSNTEAFF
TRBJ2-1	TRBD2	TRBV14	NA	TGTGCCAGCAGCCAAGAGCATAGCGGGAGGATTGGTGAGCAGTTCTTC	CASSQEHSGRIGEQFF
TRBJ2-2	NA	TRBV27	few	TGTGCCAGCAGTTTATCGCGGAGCTTGAACACCGGGGAGCTGTTTTTT	CASSLSRSLNTGELFF
TRBJ1-1	TRBD1	TRBV29-1	once	TGCAGCGTTGGGGACAGCTTGAACACTGAAGCTTTCTTT	CSVGDSLNTEAFF
TRBJ1-6	NA	TRBV6-5	NA	TGTGCCAGCAGTCTGGAGGCCCGGAGTTCACCCCTCCACTTT	CASSLEARSSPLHF
TRBJ1-6	NA	TRBV28	few	TGTGCCAGCACTCCAGGGAGGAGAAATTCACCCCTCCACTTT	CASTPGRRNSPLHF
TRBJ2-6	NA	TRBV19	NA	TGTGCCAGTAGTATAGGCCAGGTCGCAAGCTCTGGGGCCAACGTCCTGACTTTC	CASSIGQVASSGANVLTF
TRBJ1-2	TRBD1	TRBV12-3/TRBV12-4	once	TGTGCCAGCAGTCGGCAGGGGGCATATGGCTACACCTTC	CASSRQGAYGYTF
TRBJ2-4	TRBD1	TRBV7-2	NA	TGTGCCAGCAGCTTAGCCCCGACGGGGTCACAGGGGGCTTTGAACATTCAGTACTTC	CASSLAPTGSQGALNIQYF
TRBJ2-7	TRBD1	TRBV10-2	NA	TGCGCCAGCAGAAGGCAGGGGGCTTACGAGCAGTACTTC	CASRRQGAYEQYF
TRBJ1-5	NA	TRBV28	NA	TGTGCCAGCAGTTCAGTACAGGGCACTAGTCAGCCCCAGCATTTT	CASSSVQGTSQPQHF
TRBJ1-1	NA	TRBV9	many	TGTGCCAGCAGCGTAGCTGAGTTCATGAACACTGAAGCTTTCTTT	CASSVAEFMNTEAFF
TRBJ2-1	TRBD2	TRBV3-1/TRBV3-2	NA	TGTGCCAGCAGCCAAGCGGAGCGGGGGGGCTACAATGAGCAGTTCTTC	CASSQAERGGYNEQFF
TRBJ2-3	TRBD2	TRBV4-1	NA	TGCGCCAGCAGCTTATCTAGCGGCCAATCTACCGATACGCAGTATTTT	CASSLSSGQSTDTQYF
TRBJ2-7	TRBD2	TRBV6-2/TRBV6-3	few	TGTGCCAGCAGTTATCCCCGCGGGACTAGCCTTAGCGAGCAGTACTTC	CASSYPRGTSLSEQYF
TRBJ2-7	TRBD2	TRBV19	NA	TGTGCCAGTAGTATTCGGGGTCCGAAGGCAGGGAACCAGGGCGGGAGCTACGAGCAGTACTTC	CASSIRGPKAGNQGGSYEQYF
TRBJ2-3	TRBD1	TRBV9	NA	TGTGCCAGCAGCCTGGGGACAGGGAGGACAGATACGCAGTATTTT	CASSLGTGRTDTQYF
TRBJ2-3	TRBD2	TRBV5-1	NA	TGCGCCAGCAGCTTGGTACGGACTAGCGAGGGCACAGATACGCAGTATTTT	CASSLVRTSEGTDTQYF
TRBJ2-3	TRBD2	TRBV4-3	NA	TGCGCCAGCAGCTCACAAGCGGGGGGGCCTGGAAGTACGCAGTATTTT	CASSSQAGGPGSTQYF
TRBJ2-5	TRBD1	TRBV7-8	NA	TGTGCCAGCAGCCCTGGACAGGGGCAAGAGACCCAGTACTTC	CASSPGQGQETQYF
TRBJ2-1	NA	TRBV3-1/TRBV3-2	NA	TGTGCCAGCAGCCAAGATAGTGCCTCCCACAATGAGCAGTTCTTC	CASSQDSASHNEQFF
TRBJ1-1	NA	TRBV10-2	NA	TGCGCCAGTGGGAGGAAGGCGAACACTGAAGCTTTCTTT	CASGRKANTEAFF
TRBJ1-2	NA	TRBV15	NA	TGTGCCACCAGCAGAGATCTCGGGACTGCTGGCTACACCTTC	CATSRDLGTAGYTF
TRBJ1-3	TRBD1	TRBV6-2/TRBV6-3	NA	TGTGCCAGCAGCCAGGGACAGCTCTACGGAAACACCATATATTTT	CASSQGQLYGNTIYF
TRBJ2-5	NA	TRBV5-4	NA	TGTGCCAGCAGTTTTACAGGGTCTGTTGGAGAGACCCAGTACTTC	CASSFTGSVGETQYF